The TCR beta chain under discussion was sequenced for a study of cytomegalovirus exposure and HLA in healthy donors. Study-level findings and limits: Cytomegalovirus association was listed for 150 to 200 TCR beta chains.

The V and J ends lost 3 bases and 5 bases respectively, with 13 bases between them. The CDR3 is 13 residues long. Germline assignment: CDR1 GTSNPN and CDR2 SVGIG (reference sequence). The PCR made use of 60 Vbeta and 13 Jbeta primers. Some clones are missing from TCRdb's copy, which holds only in-frame ones; the method was immunoSEQ multiplex PCR. The table has around 100,000 clones, around 80% seen once. As to this clone: Its antigen remains unknown.

This chain uses TRBV30 with TRBJ1-2; perhaps TRBD1 as D (6 bases). The sequence derives from a woman aged 40 to 50 in good health and CMV-seronegative. The sample consisted of PBMCs. CDR3 sequence: CAWRWRQGYGYTF. CDR3 DNA sequence: TGTGCCTGGAGATGGCGGCAGGGGTATGGCTACACCTTC. The complete variable domain, with remaining parts taken from reference TRBV30 and TRBJ1-2, reads SQTIHQWPATLVQPVGSPLSLECTVEGTSNPNLYWYRQAAGRGLQLLFYSVGIGQISSEVPQNLSASRPQDRQFILSSKKLLLSDSGFYLCAWRWRQGYGYTFGSGTRLTVV.